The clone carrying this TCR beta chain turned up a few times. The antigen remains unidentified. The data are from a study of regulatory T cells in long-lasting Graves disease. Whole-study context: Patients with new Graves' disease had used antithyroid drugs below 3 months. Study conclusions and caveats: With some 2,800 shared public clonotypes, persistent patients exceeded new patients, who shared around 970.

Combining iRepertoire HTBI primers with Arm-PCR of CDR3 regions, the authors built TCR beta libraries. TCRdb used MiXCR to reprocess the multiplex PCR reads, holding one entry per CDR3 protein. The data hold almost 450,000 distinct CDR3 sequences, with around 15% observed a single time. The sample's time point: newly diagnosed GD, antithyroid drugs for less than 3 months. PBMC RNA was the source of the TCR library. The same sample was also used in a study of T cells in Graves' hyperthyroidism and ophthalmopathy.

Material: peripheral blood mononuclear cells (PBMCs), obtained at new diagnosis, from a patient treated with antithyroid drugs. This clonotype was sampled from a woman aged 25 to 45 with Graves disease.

CDR3 protein: CASSLAEHEQFF. CDR3 DNA: TGCGCCAGCAGCTTGGCCGAGCATGAGCAGTTCTTC. The chain recombines TRBV5-1 with TRBJ2-1; no reliable D call. The V and J ends lost 0 bases and 8 bases respectively, with 6 bases between them. The germline V gene has CDR1 SGHRS and CDR2 YFSETQ. The CDR3 consists of 12 residues.